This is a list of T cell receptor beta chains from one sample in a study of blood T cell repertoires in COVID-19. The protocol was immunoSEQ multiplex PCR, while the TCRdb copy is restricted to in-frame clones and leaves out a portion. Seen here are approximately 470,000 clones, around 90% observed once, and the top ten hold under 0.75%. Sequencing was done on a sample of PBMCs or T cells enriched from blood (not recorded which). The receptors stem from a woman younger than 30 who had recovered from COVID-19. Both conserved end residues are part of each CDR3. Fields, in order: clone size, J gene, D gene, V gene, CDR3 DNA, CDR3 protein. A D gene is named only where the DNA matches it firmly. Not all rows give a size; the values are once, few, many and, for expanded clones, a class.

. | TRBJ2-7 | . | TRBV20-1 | TGCAGTGCTAGTAATCAATACGAGCAGTACTTC | CSASNQYEQYF
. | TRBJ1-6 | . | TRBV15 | TGTGCCACCAGCAGAGATGGGAGCAGAGGATATTCACCCCTCCACTTT | CATSRDGSRGYSPLHF
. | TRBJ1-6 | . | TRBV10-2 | TGCGCCAGCAGTGAGAGAGAGGAGGGAGATAATTCACCCCTCCACTTT | CASSEREEGDNSPLHF
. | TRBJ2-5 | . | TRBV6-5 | TGTGCCAGCCAGACTAAAGAGACCCAGTACTTC | CASQTKETQYF
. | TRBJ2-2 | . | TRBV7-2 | TGTGCCAGCAGCCCCCGACAAGGTTGGGCAGGGGTCGGCGGGGAGCTGTTTTTT | CASSPRQGWAGVGGELFF
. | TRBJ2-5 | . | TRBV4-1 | TGCGCCAGCAGCCAAGAGGAAGGGAGAGAGACCCAGTACTTC | CASSQEEGRETQYF
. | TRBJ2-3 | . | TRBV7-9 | TGTGCCAGCAGCTTAGCGCATAGCAGAACGCAGTATTTT | CASSLAHSRTQYF
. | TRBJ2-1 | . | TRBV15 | TGTGCCACCAGCAAAGAGTGGGCCCAATACAATGAGCAGTTCTTC | CATSKEWAQYNEQFF
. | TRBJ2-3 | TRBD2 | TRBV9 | TGTGCCAGCAGCCCCGACCCCCCCAAGCGGGGGGGAAATGCAGATACGCAGTATTTT | CASSPDPPKRGGNADTQYF
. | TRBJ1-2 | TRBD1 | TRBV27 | TGTGCCAGCAGTTTCGGGACAGGGCTCGGCTACACCTTC | CASSFGTGLGYTF
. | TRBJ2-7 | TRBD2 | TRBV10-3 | TGTGCCATCAGTCCGCAGAGCGGGGGAGTTGTGGGGTCTTCCTACGAGCAGTACTTC | CAISPQSGGVVGSSYEQYF
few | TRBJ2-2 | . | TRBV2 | TGTGCCAGCAGTGAGCGGGGCACCGGGGAGCTGTTTTTT | CASSERGTGELFF
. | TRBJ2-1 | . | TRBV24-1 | TGTGCCACCAGTGATGTTACCTACAATGAGCAGTTCTTC | CATSDVTYNEQFF
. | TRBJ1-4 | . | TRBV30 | TGTGCCTGTCTTTTAAGGGGTGAAAAACTGTTTTTT | CACLLRGEKLFF
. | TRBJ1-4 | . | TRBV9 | TGTGCCAGCAGCGTTGACCCCGGGGGAGAAAAACTGTTTTTT | CASSVDPGGEKLFF
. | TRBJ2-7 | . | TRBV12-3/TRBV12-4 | TGTGCCAGCAGTTTAGGGTCAGGGGCGTACTTC | CASSLGSGAYF
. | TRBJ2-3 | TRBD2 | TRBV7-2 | TGTGCCAGCAGCTTAGTTGCTAGCGGGGGGGATACGCAGTATTTT | CASSLVASGGDTQYF
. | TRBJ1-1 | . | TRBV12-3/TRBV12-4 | TGTGCCAGCAGTCACGACAGAAACACTGAAGCTTTCTTT | CASSHDRNTEAFF
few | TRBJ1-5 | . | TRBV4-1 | TGCGCCAGCAGCCAAGAAGCCGGGGGGAGCAGGGCATTCAATCAGCCCCAGCATTTT | CASSQEAGGSRAFNQPQHF
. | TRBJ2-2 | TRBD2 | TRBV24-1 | TGTGCCACCAGTGACTCCACTAGCGGGGTTTTGACCGGGGAGCTGTTTTTT | CATSDSTSGVLTGELFF
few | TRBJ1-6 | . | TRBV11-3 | TGTGCCAGCAGCGGGTGCGGGGTCCATAATTCACCCCTCCACTTT | CASSGCGVHNSPLHF
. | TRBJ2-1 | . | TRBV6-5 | TGTGCCAGCACACTGAGCCAGGGTGCCTACAATGAGCAGTTCTTC | CASTLSQGAYNEQFF
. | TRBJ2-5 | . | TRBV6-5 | TGTGCCAGCATTTGGGGCGAGACCCAGTACTTC | CASIWGETQYF
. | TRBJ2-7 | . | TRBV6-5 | TGTGCCAGCAGTTACTCGACTTCCTCCTACGAGCAGTACTTC | CASSYSTSSYEQYF
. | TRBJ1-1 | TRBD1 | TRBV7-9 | TGTGCCAGCAGCGGCCGGGACAGGGACACTGAAGCTTTCTTT | CASSGRDRDTEAFF
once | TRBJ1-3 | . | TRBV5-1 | TGCGCCAGCAGCCTAGGGACATCAAGCTCTGGAAACACCATATATTTT | CASSLGTSSSGNTIYF
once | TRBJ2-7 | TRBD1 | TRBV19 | TGTGCCAGTAGTCCCGTCTGGCAGGGGGCCTACGAGCAGTACTTC | CASSPVWQGAYEQYF
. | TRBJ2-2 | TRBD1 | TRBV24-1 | TGTGCCACCAGTGATTTGGGAAGGGGGCTAGCCGGGGAGCTGTTTTTT | CATSDLGRGLAGELFF
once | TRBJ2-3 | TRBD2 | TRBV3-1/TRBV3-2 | TGTGCCAGCAGCCAAGCTGGGTCCGTGCGGGGGATTACGCAGTATTTT | CASSQAGSVRGITQYF
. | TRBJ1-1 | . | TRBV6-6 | TGTGCCAGCATTCGAGGCAGGCTCACTGAAGCTTTCTTT | CASIRGRLTEAFF
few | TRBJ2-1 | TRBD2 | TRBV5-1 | TGCGCCAGCAGCTGGGACTACGTGGGAGGGAATGAGCAGTTCTTC | CASSWDYVGGNEQFF
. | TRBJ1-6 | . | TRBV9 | TGTGCCTCCGGGGGGTTAGATAATTCACCCCTCCACTTT | CASGGLDNSPLHF
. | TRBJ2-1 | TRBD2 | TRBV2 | TGTGCCAGCACCAGGCCGGGGACTAGCGGGGGAGGAAATGAGCAGTTCTTC | CASTRPGTSGGGNEQFF
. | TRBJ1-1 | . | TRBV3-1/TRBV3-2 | TGTGCCAGCAGCCACCGGGAGTTGAACACTGAAGCTTTCTTT | CASSHRELNTEAFF
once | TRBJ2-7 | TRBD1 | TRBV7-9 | TGTGCCAACAGCCCGACAGGGGGGTACGAGCAGTACTTC | CANSPTGGYEQYF
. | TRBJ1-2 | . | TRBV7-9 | TGTGCCAATACGCGCCCCTCACCGGGCTATGGCTACACCTTC | CANTRPSPGYGYTF
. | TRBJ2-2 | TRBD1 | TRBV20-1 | TGCAGTGCTAGTGGGACAGGACGATCCACCGGGGAGCTGTTTTTT | CSASGTGRSTGELFF
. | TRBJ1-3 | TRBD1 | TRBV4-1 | TGCGCCAGCAGCCAACCGGGACAGCGATCTGGAAACACCATATATTTT | CASSQPGQRSGNTIYF
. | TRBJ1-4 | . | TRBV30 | TGTGCCTGGTCCCAGGGTTTAGATGAAAAACTGTTTTTT | CAWSQGLDEKLFF
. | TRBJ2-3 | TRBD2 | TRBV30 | TGTGCCTGGAGTGCCGCCCCGAAAAGTCTAGCGGGGGGATCGGATACGCAGTATTTT | CAWSAAPKSLAGGSDTQYF
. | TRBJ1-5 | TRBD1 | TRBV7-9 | TGTGCCAGCAGCCTAGGGACAGCTTGGAATCAGCCCCAGCATTTT | CASSLGTAWNQPQHF
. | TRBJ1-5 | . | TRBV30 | TGTGCCTGGAGTGAAAAGGGGTTGTTCAATCAGCCCCAGCATTTT | CAWSEKGLFNQPQHF
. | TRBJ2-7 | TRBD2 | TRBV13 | TGTGCCAGCAGCCCGGAAGGGACTAGCGGGGTCCACGAGCAGTACTTC | CASSPEGTSGVHEQYF
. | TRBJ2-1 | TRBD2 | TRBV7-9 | TGTGCCAGCAGCTTAGGGACTAGCGGAAACAATGAGCAGTTCTTC | CASSLGTSGNNEQFF
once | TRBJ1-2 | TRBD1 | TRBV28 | TGTGCCAGCGGACAGGGAGGCGATAACTATGGCTACACCTTC | CASGQGGDNYGYTF
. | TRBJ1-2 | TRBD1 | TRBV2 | TGTGCCAGCAGCCTGACTGAGGGGGCATCTTATGGCTACACCTTC | CASSLTEGASYGYTF
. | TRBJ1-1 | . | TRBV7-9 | TGTGCCAGCAGCTTGCGAAGGGAGGCTGAAGCTTTCTTT | CASSLRREAEAFF
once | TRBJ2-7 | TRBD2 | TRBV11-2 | TGTGCCAGCAGCTCTGGACTAGCGGCGGGAGCCTACGAGCAGTACTTC | CASSSGLAAGAYEQYF
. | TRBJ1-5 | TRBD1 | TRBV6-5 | TGTGCCAGCAGCCCCGGGACAGTAAATCAGCCCCAGCATTTT | CASSPGTVNQPQHF
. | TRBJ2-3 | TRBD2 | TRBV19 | TGTGCCAGTAGTATGATAGCGGGGGGTGAAGATACGCAGTATTTT | CASSMIAGGEDTQYF
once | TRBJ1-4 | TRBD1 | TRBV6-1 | TGTGCCAGCAGTGAACAAAGGGACAGGGAGTTT | CASSEQRDREF
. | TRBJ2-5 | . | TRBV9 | TGTGCCAGCAGGGGAGTAGGGCCGGAGGAGACCCAGTACTTC | CASRGVGPEETQYF
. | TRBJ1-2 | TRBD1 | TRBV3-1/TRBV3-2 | TGTGCCAGCAGCCCACCACAGGGGGCCGGCTATGGCTACACCTTC | CASSPPQGAGYGYTF
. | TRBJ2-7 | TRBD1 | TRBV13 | TGTGCCAGCAGCGCCGACAGGGAAGGCGAGCAGTACTTC | CASSADREGEQYF
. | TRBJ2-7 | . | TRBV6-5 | TGTGCCAGCAGCGATCCGCCAGGGTTTAGCGAGCAGTACTTC | CASSDPPGFSEQYF
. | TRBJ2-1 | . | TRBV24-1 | TGTGCCACCAGTGACTCGGGACACGCCAATGAGCAGTTCTTC | CATSDSGHANEQFF
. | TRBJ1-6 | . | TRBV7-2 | TGTGCCAGCAGCCTAAACCTTCGGGAGCCAAATTCACCCCTCCACTTT | CASSLNLREPNSPLHF
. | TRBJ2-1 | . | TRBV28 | TGTGCCAGCCTTCCCGCGAGCTCCTACAATGAGCAGTTCTTC | CASLPASSYNEQFF
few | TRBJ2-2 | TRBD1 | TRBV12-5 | TGTGCTAGTGGTTTGTTTCTGACAGGGACCAACACCGGGGAGCTGTTTTTT | CASGLFLTGTNTGELFF
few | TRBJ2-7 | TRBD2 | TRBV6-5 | TGTGCCAGCCAACCGGCTAGCGGAAGCTCCTACGAGCAGTACTTC | CASQPASGSSYEQYF